The next 20 T cell receptor beta chains were all read from a single sample in a study of T cell changes during pregnancy in multiple sclerosis. Generated by immunoSEQ multiplex PCR, the TCRdb table keeps only in-frame clones and is missing some. Here the sample spans 35,000 to 40,000 clones, roughly 90% being singletons. The sample here was CD8+ T cells from peripheral blood mononuclear cells, taken in the third trimester of pregnancy. Every receptor here comes from a female donor with multiple sclerosis, enrolled in a pregnancy study.

For the CDR3, the DNA is TGTGCCAGCGCCGGGACAGGGATTTTCAATGAGCAGTTCTTC. Translated, it gives CASAGTGIFNEQFF. This rearrangement joins TRBV6-5 to TRBJ2-1; TRBD1 aligns across 9 bases. Trimming at V came to 8 bases and at J to 6 bases, leaving 8 bases not matched to a gene. CDR1 is MNHEY, CDR2 SVGAGI, per germline. The CDR3 spans 14 residues.

This chain uses TRBV6-4 with TRBJ2-1; 12 positions match TRBD2. This CDR3 spans 15 amino acids. Germline V gene sequence: CDR1 MRHNA, CDR2 SNTAGT. V dropped 3 bases and J dropped 4; count of bases not matched to a gene: 1. The CDR3 reads CASSETSGGYNEQFF. The CDR3 DNA follows: TGTGCCAGCAGTGAGACTAGCGGGGGTTACAATGAGCAGTTCTTC.

On this clone itself: The sample contains more than one DNA sequence encoding this CDR3. The chain links TRBV4-3 to TRBJ2-7, with 7 nucleotides matching TRBD2. Germline V gene lookup returns CDR1 LGHNA and CDR2 YSLEER. The CDR3 has 14 residues. With V trimmed by 1 base and J by 4 bases, 4 bases remained unmatched. Here the CDR3 reads CASSQGVSGYEQYF. For the CDR3, the DNA is TGCGCCAGCAGCCAAGGAGTTAGCGGGTACGAGCAGTACTTC.

V gene TRBV27 combines with J gene TRBJ2-7; D might be TRBD1 (5 bases). Germline values: CDR1 MNHEY, CDR2 SMNVEV (reference sequence). The V end lost 5 bases, the J end lost 5 bases, and 13 bases lay between the germline ends. This CDR3 has 13 amino acids. The CDR3 protein is CASSPSPGHEQYF. The CDR3, as DNA: TGTGCCAGCAGTCCGTCGCCAGGGCACGAGCAGTACTTC.

The chain combines TRBV29-1 with TRBJ2-7; TRBD2 agrees at 7 bases. Germline lookup yields CDR1 SQVTM and CDR2 ANQGSEA. The ends lost 7 bases at V and 1 base at J; junction bases unmatched: 7. The CDR3 contains 13 residues. CDR3 nucleotides: TGCAGCGCTCGGGGAGGGAGGTCCTACGAGCAGTACTTC. It codes for CSARGGRSYEQYF.

The rearrangement joins TRBV15 to TRBJ2-1, with TRBD2 identical over 9 bases. CDR3 length: 12 residues. Germline assignment: CDR1 LNHNV and CDR2 YYDKDF (reference sequence). The V gene end was trimmed by 8 bases and the J gene end by 7 bases; junction bases not matched to a gene: 3. This CDR3 reads CATGTSRNEQFF. The CDR3 DNA reads TGTGCCACCGGGACTAGCAGAAATGAGCAGTTCTTC. The whole variable domain, filled in from reference TRBV15 and TRBJ2-1, reads DAMVIQNPRYQVTQFGKPVTLSCSQTLNHNVMYWYQQKSSQAPKLLFHYYDKDFNNEADTPDNFQSRRPNTSFCFLDIRSPGLGDTAMYLCATGTSRNEQFFGPGTRLTVL.

This chain joins TRBV6-5 and TRBJ2-7, with 11 bases identical to TRBD2. Unmatched junction bases numbered 1, after V lost 0 bases and J lost 0 bases. Germline V lookup: CDR1 MNHEY, CDR2 SVGAGI. This CDR3 is built from 16 residues. The chain's CDR3 is CASSYSGLAGSYEQYF. CDR3 coding DNA: TGTGCCAGCAGTTACTCCGGACTAGCGGGCTCCTACGAGCAGTACTTC.

V is TRBV6-5 and J is TRBJ2-4; 10 nucleotides align to TRBD2. Germline V gives CDR1 MNHEY, CDR2 SVGAGI. The V and J ends lost 0 bases and 6 bases, in that order; junction bases with no gene match: 5. This CDR3 has 16 amino acids. The DNA of the CDR3 is TGTGCCAGCAGTTACTCGATGTCTAGCGGGAGAAACATTCAGTACTTC. As protein: CASSYSMSSGRNIQYF.

This chain uses TRBV5-6 with TRBJ2-7, with TRBD1 matching over 9 bases. CDR1 SGHDT and CDR2 YYEEEE come from the germline V gene. Trimming at V came to 2 bases and at J to 3 bases, leaving 3 bases not matched to a gene. The CDR3 has 14 residues. The CDR3 is CASSFGTGIYEQYF. The CDR3 DNA sequence: TGTGCCAGCAGCTTTGGGACAGGGATCTACGAGCAGTACTTC.

The table lists this clone with a count of one. V and J are TRBV4-2 and TRBJ2-7, with a possible D match to TRBD1 (6 bases). The CDR3 spans 15 residues. The V gene's germline CDR1 is LGHNA and CDR2 YNFKEQ. Deletions cut 2 bases from V and 4 bases from J, with 15 bases between. This CDR3 reads CASSQLLNRVYEQYF. The CDR3 nucleotides are TGTGCCAGCAGCCAACTTTTGAACAGGGTGTACGAGCAGTACTTC.

The chain is built from TRBV7-2 and TRBJ2-7; the D gene is possibly TRBD2 (6 bases). Between the trimmed V and J ends, which lost 1 base and 2 bases, there was a span of 9 bases. The CDR3 length is 14 residues. Germline CDR1 reads SGHTA; CDR2 reads FQGNSA. DNA for the CDR3: TGTGCCAGCAGCTTAGGTGGAGGGACCTACGAGCAGTACTTC. Protein sequence: CASSLGGGTYEQYF.

V gene TRBV7-9 combines with J gene TRBJ2-3; TRBD1 might be the D (5 bases). There are 16 residues in the CDR3. The germline V and J ends were trimmed by 5 bases and 2 bases, with 17 bases remaining between them. Germline loops: CDR1 SEHNR, CDR2 FQNEAQ (reference sequence). The CDR3 spells CASSARLGALTDTQYF. CDR3 coding DNA: TGTGCCAGCAGCGCCCGGCTAGGGGCCCTCACAGATACGCAGTATTTT.

This rearrangement joins TRBV9 to TRBJ2-1, with 9 bases lining up with TRBD2. Trimming cost V 2 bases and J 6 bases; bases outside gene matches: 6. This CDR3 is 15 amino acids long. Germline V gives CDR1 SGDLS, CDR2 YYNGEE. The CDR3 reads CASSVSGLAFNEQFF. The CDR3 nucleotides are TGTGCCAGCAGCGTCTCGGGACTAGCCTTCAATGAGCAGTTCTTC. The full variable domain, its missing parts supplied by reference TRBV9 and TRBJ2-1, is DSGVTQTPKHLITATGQRVTLRCSPRSGDLSVYWYQQSLDQGLQFLIQYYNGEERAKGNILERFSAQQFPDLHSELNLSSLELGDSALYFCASSVSGLAFNEQFFGPGTRLTVL.

This chain links TRBV4-3 with TRBJ2-1; 12 bases match TRBD2. Germline V gives CDR1 LGHNA, CDR2 YSLEER. The J segment lost 10 bases and the V segment lost 0 bases, leaving 4 bases of the junction unmatched. This CDR3 has 15 residues. In DNA form, the CDR3 reads TGCGCCAGCAGCCAAGATCGACTAGCGGGAGACGAGCAGTTCTTC. Translation: CASSQDRLAGDEQFF.

V and J are TRBV7-9 and TRBJ2-1, with 9 bases aligning to TRBD2. V lost 5 bases to trimming and J lost 6 bases; unmatched junction nucleotides: 5. The CDR3 has 14 amino acids. Germline CDR1 SEHNR, CDR2 FQNEAQ (reference sequence). CDR3 DNA sequence: TGTGCCAGCAGCGGAAGGACTAGCGCCAATGAGCAGTTCTTC. Its protein product is CASSGRTSANEQFF.

V is TRBV7-9 and J is TRBJ2-5, with 11 positions matching TRBD2. V lost 6 bases and J lost 4; bases outside the gene matches: 16. The CDR3 runs 18 residues. The germline V gene encodes CDR1 SEHNR and CDR2 FQNEAQ (reference sequence). Here the CDR3 DNA reads TGTGCCAGCAGTCCACGACTAGCGGGAAACACGCCCATAGAGACCCAGTACTTC. Encoded protein: CASSPRLAGNTPIETQYF.

The V and J genes are TRBV18 and TRBJ1-1, with D perhaps matching TRBD1 (5 bases). Germline assignment: CDR1 KGHSH and CDR2 LQKENI. The CDR3 contains 14 residues. V dropped 3 bases and J dropped 1 base, with 9 bases sitting between them. CDR3 loop: CASSPGGGNTEAFF. CDR3 nucleotides: TGTGCCAGCTCACCGGGGGGAGGGAACACTGAAGCTTTCTTT.

This clone came up a few times. The rearrangement links TRBV28 to TRBJ2-2, with D uncertain. Germline V gives CDR1 MDHEN, CDR2 SYDVKM. CDR3 size: 14 residues. V lost 5 bases and J lost 3, with 10 bases in between. The CDR3, as DNA: TGTGCCAGCAGTCTACCGTTGGACACCGGGGAGCTGTTTTTT. This gives the protein CASSLPLDTGELFF.

As DNA, the CDR3 is TGTGCCAGCCAGGGGGTTGACGATACGCAGTATTTT. It translates to CASQGVDDTQYF. The rearrangement joins TRBV19 to TRBJ2-3; 7 positions match TRBD1. The CDR3 consists of 12 residues. Germline CDR1 is LNHDA and CDR2 is SQIVND (reference sequence). Unmatched junction bases numbered 6, after V lost 9 bases and J lost 6 bases.

This chain joins TRBV7-6 and TRBJ2-1; 8 positions agree with TRBD2. Germline V gives CDR1 SGHVS, CDR2 FNYEAQ. This CDR3 has 15 residues. The V gene end was trimmed by 1 base and the J gene end by 2 bases; junction bases not matched to a gene: 1. The CDR3 nucleotides read TGTGCCAGCAGCTTAGAACTAGCGGCCTACAATGAGCAGTTCTTC. Its translation is CASSLELAAYNEQFF.